This T cell receptor (beta chain) comes out of a study of PD-L1 blockade in urothelial cancer. Clones were read by immunoSEQ multiplex PCR, and TCRdb kept only the in-frame ones, dropping some. The sample contains about 120,000 clones, about 89% of which appear only once. This CDR3 spans 14 amino acids. V lost 4 bases and J lost 2, with 10 bases in between. Germline V gene lookup returns CDR1 SGHDN and CDR2 FVKESK. This clone was counted once. The same CDR3 arises from other DNA sequences in this sample as well. The time point here: peripheral blood 6 weeks after treatment start. Locally advanced or metastatic urothelial carcinoma was present in patients.

This TCR was recovered from a man in his fifties or sixties with urothelial cancer. The V call is TRBV14, the J call TRBJ2-3; D might be TRBD1 (6 bases). The sample here was PBMCs, taken around atezolizumab (anti-PD-L1) treatment. CDR3 in DNA: TGTGCCAGCAGCCCCGGGACAAACACAGATACGCAGTATTTT. Its translation: CASSPGTNTDTQYF.